These 17 T cell receptor beta chains share one sample of origin, sequenced in a study of T cell changes during pregnancy in multiple sclerosis. Profiling relied on immunoSEQ multiplex PCR, and the TCRdb table lists in-frame clones only, not all of them. The table records 76,000 or so clones, roughly 93% of them present only once. The sequenced sample was peripheral blood, obtained in the second trimester of pregnancy. The receptors were sampled from a female donor in good health, enrolled as a control in a pregnancy study.

This chain uses TRBV5-1 with TRBJ2-6; no clear D. The CDR3 runs 15 residues. In germline, CDR1 is SGHRS, CDR2 YFSETQ. V lost 1 base to trimming and J lost 2 bases, with 7 bases between them. The CDR3 protein is CASSLSGAGANVLTF. CDR3 sequence (DNA): TGCGCCAGCAGCTTGTCTGGAGCTGGGGCCAACGTCCTGACTTTC.

V and J are TRBV21-1 and TRBJ2-4; the table's D call, TRBD2, was not checked against the DNA. TRBV21-1 is marked as a pseudogene. CDR3 length equals 20 residues. CDR3 sequence (DNA): TGTGCCAGCAGCAAAAGTCGAGGACTAGCGGGGGGGACAGCCAAAAACATTCAGTACTTC. Protein product: CASSKSRGLAGGTAKNIQYF.

V and J are TRBV13 and TRBJ1-2; D gene ambiguous. The germline V and J ends were trimmed by 4 bases and 0 bases, with 18 bases remaining between them. The CDR3 length is 17 residues. Germline V CDR1 and CDR2: PRHDT, FYEKMQ (reference sequence). The chain's CDR3 is CASSSGLRTRSNYGYTF. The CDR3 coding sequence is TGTGCCAGCAGCTCGGGTCTCCGCACGAGATCTAACTATGGCTACACCTTC.

DNA for the CDR3: TGTGCCAGCTCACCACCTAGCGGGGGGGCATATGAGCAGTTCTTC. Protein sequence: CASSPPSGGAYEQFF. The chain recombines TRBV18 with TRBJ2-1, with TRBD2 identical over 11 bases. CDR3 length: 15 residues. V shed 0 bases and J 8 bases; nucleotides not matched to a gene: 3. CDR1 and CDR2 from the germline V gene are KGHSH and LQKENI. Combining the CDR3 with reference TRBV18 and TRBJ2-1 gives the whole variable domain NAGVMQNPRHLVRRRGQEARLRCSPMKGHSHVYWYRQLPEEGLKFMVYLQKENIIDESGMPKERFSAEFPKEGPSILRIQQVVRGDSAAYFCASSPPSGGAYEQFFGPGTRLTVL.

This clone was detected once. V and J are TRBV4-2 and TRBJ1-2; 9 nucleotides match TRBD1. CDR3 length: 15 residues. Germline CDR1 and CDR2: LGHNA and YNFKEQ. V shed 4 bases and J 4 bases; nucleotides not matched to a gene: 7. This CDR3 is CASSRDRGFSYGYTF. The CDR3 region has the DNA TGTGCCAGCAGCCGCGACAGGGGGTTCTCCTATGGCTACACCTTC.

This clone has just one count. DNA of the CDR3: TGCGCCAGCAGCCAACCCGGGACAGGGGAGGTTTTCTTT. This sequence encodes CASSQPGTGEVFF. The chain employs TRBV4-3 and TRBJ1-1; 10 bases are a match to TRBD1. The germline gives CDR1 LGHNA, CDR2 YSLEER. Losses at the gene ends were 2 bases for V and 13 bases for J; bases not matched to a gene: 7. This CDR3 comprises 13 residues.

V gene TRBV4-2 combines with J gene TRBJ2-1, with D tentatively TRBD1 (5 bases). The V end lost 1 base, the J end lost 6 bases, and 10 bases lay between the germline ends. The CDR3 contains 14 residues. From germline, CDR1 is LGHNA and CDR2 YNFKEQ. The CDR3 reads CASSQGGRGNEQFF. DNA for the CDR3: TGTGCCAGCAGCCAAGGGGGTAGGGGCAATGAGCAGTTCTTC.

This chain connects TRBV4-3 to TRBJ1-1; unclear D gene. Germline V gene sequence: CDR1 LGHNA, CDR2 YSLEER. The CDR3 totals 17 residues. The germline V and J ends were trimmed by 0 bases and 4 bases, with 18 bases remaining between them. CDR3 sequence reads: CASSQDRAGSWGTEAFF. The DNA for the CDR3 is TGCGCCAGCAGCCAAGATCGGGCCGGGAGCTGGGGCACTGAAGCTTTCTTT.

A note on this clone: Within the sample, other DNA sequences also encode this same CDR3. J is TRBJ2-3 and V is TRBV6-4; 10 positions agree with TRBD2. In germline, CDR1 is MRHNA, CDR2 SNTAGT. The CDR3 runs to 15 residues. Losses at the gene ends were 0 bases for V and 3 bases for J; bases not matched to a gene: 0. CDR3 amino acids: CASSDSSGGTDTQYF. The CDR3 DNA reads TGTGCCAGCAGTGACTCTAGCGGGGGGACAGATACGCAGTATTTT.

V and J are TRBV27 and TRBJ2-7, with D tentatively TRBD1 (6 bases). The length of the CDR3 is 15 residues. Trimming removed 2 bases at V and 3 bases at J, with 14 bases between. Germline assignment: CDR1 MNHEY and CDR2 SMNVEV (reference sequence). CDR3 nucleotide sequence: TGTGCCAGCAGTTTAAAGGGGGATTATTTCTACGAGCAGTACTTC. As protein: CASSLKGDYFYEQYF.

The V and J genes are TRBV7-9 and TRBJ1-6; tentative D call: TRBD1 (6 bases). Germline V gene lookup returns CDR1 SEHNR and CDR2 FQNEAQ (reference sequence). CDR3 size: 14 residues. Trimming removed 1 base at V and 8 bases at J, with 9 bases between. The CDR3 DNA sequence: TGTGCCAGCAGCTTAGGAGGGGGAGATTCACCCCTCCACTTT. Translating it yields CASSLGGGDSPLHF.

The chain employs TRBV7-2 and TRBJ2-3, with D possibly being TRBD1 (5 bases). This CDR3 has 14 amino acids. The germline CDR1 and CDR2 sequences are SGHTA and FQGNSA. The ends were cut back, 9 bases at V and 0 bases at J, with 13 bases in the middle. CDR3 protein: CASQQVSSTDTQYF. For the CDR3, the DNA is TGTGCCAGTCAACAGGTTTCTAGCACAGATACGCAGTATTTT.

The rearrangement joins TRBV7-2 to TRBJ1-1; 12 bases match TRBD1. Trimming cost V 5 bases and J 5 bases; bases outside gene matches: 9. Germline CDR1 and CDR2: SGHTA and FQGNSA. The CDR3 runs to 16 residues. For the CDR3, the DNA is TGTGCCAGCAGCCGGGGACAGGGGGCAGGAGGGACTGAAGCTTTCTTT. This encodes CASSRGQGAGGTEAFF.

The chain joins TRBV4-3 to TRBJ2-1, with 7 bases fitting TRBD1. The CDR3 contains 16 residues. Germline V CDR1 and CDR2: LGHNA, YSLEER. V was pared by 3 bases and J by 10 bases, with 15 bases of the junction left unmatched. The CDR3 bases are TGCGCCAGCAGCCAGCTTCCCTACGGACAGGAAACCGAGCAGTTCTTC. Translating it yields CASSQLPYGQETEQFF.

The chain carries TRBV30 and TRBJ2-7; 8 positions agree with TRBD1. With 5 bases clipped from V and 0 bases from J, the junction kept 0 bases outside the gene matches. Germline V lookup: CDR1 GTSNPN, CDR2 SVGIG (reference sequence). The CDR3 is 12 residues long. The CDR3 sequence is CAWGQGSYEQYF. The CDR3, as DNA: TGTGCCTGGGGACAGGGCTCCTACGAGCAGTACTTC.

V gene TRBV5-1 combines with J gene TRBJ1-6; no reliable D call. Trimming removed 4 bases at V and 0 bases at J, with 17 bases between. The CDR3 runs to 18 residues. The V gene's germline CDR1 is SGHRS and CDR2 YFSETQ. The CDR3 is CASSPRAQESSYNSPLHF. CDR3 coding DNA: TGCGCCAGCAGCCCGAGGGCGCAGGAGAGCTCCTATAATTCACCCCTCCACTTT.

The chain uses TRBV7-2 and TRBJ1-1; possibly TRBD1 for D (6 bases). The CDR3 consists of 13 residues. Trimming took off 1 base at V and 12 bases at J, with 15 bases between the two ends. The germline gives CDR1 SGHTA, CDR2 FQGNSA. CDR3 loop: CASSLVAGDWTFF. CDR3 DNA: TGTGCCAGCAGCTTAGTGGCAGGGGATTGGACTTTCTTT. Full variable domain (rest looked up from reference TRBV7-2 and TRBJ1-1): GAGVSQSPSNKVTEKGKDVELRCDPISGHTALYWYRQSLGQGLEFLIYFQGNSAPDKSGLPSDRFSAERTGGSVSTLTIQRTQQEDSAVYLCASSLVAGDWTFFGQGTRLTVV.